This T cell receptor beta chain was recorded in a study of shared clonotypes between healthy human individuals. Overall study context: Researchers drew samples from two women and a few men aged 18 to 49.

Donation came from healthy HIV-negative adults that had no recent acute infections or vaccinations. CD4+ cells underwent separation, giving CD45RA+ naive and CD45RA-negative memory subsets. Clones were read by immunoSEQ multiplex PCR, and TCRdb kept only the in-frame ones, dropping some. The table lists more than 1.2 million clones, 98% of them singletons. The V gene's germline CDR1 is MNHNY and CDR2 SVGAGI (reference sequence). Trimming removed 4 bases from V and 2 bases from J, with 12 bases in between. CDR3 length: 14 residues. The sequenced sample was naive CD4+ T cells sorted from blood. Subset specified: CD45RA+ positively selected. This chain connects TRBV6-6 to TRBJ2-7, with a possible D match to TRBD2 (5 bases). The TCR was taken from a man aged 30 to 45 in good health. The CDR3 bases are TGTGCCAGCAGTTTCCGGGATGCCCCCTACGAGCAGTACTTC. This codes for CASSFRDAPYEQYF.